This T cell receptor beta chain derives from a study of vaccination effects on CD4 cells after COVID-19. Before sequencing, viral peptide pools were used by the ViraFEST assay to expand antigen-specific CD4+ T cells. CD4+ T cells were isolated after around ten days of culture. Two doses of BNT162b2 or mRNA-1273 vaccine were administered to participants. Nucleocapsid antibody tests were negative, and the vaccine recipients had no prior SARS-CoV-2 infection. On this clone itself: What it recognizes is unknown.

Germline V gene lookup returns CDR1 SNHLY and CDR2 FYNNEI. CDR3 length: 18 amino acids. The ends lost 6 bases at V and 1 base at J; junction bases unmatched: 12. Libraries were prepared by immunoSEQ multiplex PCR; TCRdb keeps only in-frame clonotypes and omits some of them. The data contain 64,000 or so clones, roughly 78% of them singletons. Whole-study results and caveats: Healthy vaccinees had only 1 of 255 vaccine-induced clones cross-react with common cold coronaviruses. In the study, convalescent patients were few, and early post-infection timepoints were absent.

The receptor comes from a human donor who received a COVID-19 vaccine. Sequencing used CD4+ T cells from PBMCs cultured with HCoV-OC43 spike peptides, obtained after COVID-19 vaccination. Subset indicated: HCoV-OC43 spike overlapping peptide pool stimulation. The gene calls are TRBV2 and TRBJ1-4, with 9 bases identical to TRBD1. The CDR3 here is CASRDYPGQGITNEKLFF. The DNA for the CDR3 is TGTGCCAGCAGAGACTACCCTGGACAGGGGATAACTAATGAAAAACTGTTTTTT.